Listed below are T cell receptor beta chains from one sample, sequenced in a study of technical replicates of blood from a few donors. Method: immunoSEQ multiplex PCR; TCRdb's copy keeps in-frame clones and lacks some. The sample lists fewer than 110,000 clones, approximately 96% occurring once. The specimen was T cells isolated from PBMCs. The receptors shown here come from a human donor in good health. Each CDR3 is given with its conserved first and last residue. The D gene is left open where the match is weak. Clone size is not always given. Where it is, it says once, few, many or a class for expanded clones.

.,TRBV11-2,.,TRBJ1-1,TGTGCCAGCAGCTCGGGACAGAACACTGAAGCTTTCTTT,CASSSGQNTEAFF
.,TRBV6-1,once,TRBJ1-5,TGTGCCAGCAGCGCCGGGACAACGAATCAGCCCCAGCATTTT,CASSAGTTNQPQHF
.,TRBV4-2,.,TRBJ2-5,TGTGCCAGCAGCCAAGTTGGAGGCGTAGAGACCCAGTACTTC,CASSQVGGVETQYF
.,TRBV11-3,.,TRBJ2-3,TGTGCCAGCAGCTTCGGAGGGAATCCTAGCACAGATACGCAGTATTTT,CASSFGGNPSTDTQYF
TRBD2,TRBV19,.,TRBJ2-3,TGTGCCAGTAGTCTACTAGCGGGTCGCACAGATACGCAGTATTTT,CASSLLAGRTDTQYF
TRBD1,TRBV30,.,TRBJ1-2,TGTGCCTGGAGGATGACAGGGTCGGCCTATGGCTACACCTTC,CAWRMTGSAYGYTF
.,TRBV4-2,.,TRBJ2-7,TGTGCCAGCAGCCAAGAGAGGGGGGGGCGCTACGAGCAGTACTTC,CASSQERGGRYEQYF
.,TRBV27,.,TRBJ2-3,TGTGCCAGCGGGGGCGAAAGAGATACGCAGTATTTT,CASGGERDTQYF
.,TRBV28,.,TRBJ2-2,TGTGCCAGCAGTTTATATCAGGGGAGGAACACCGGGGAGCTGTTTTTT,CASSLYQGRNTGELFF
.,TRBV7-7,once,TRBJ2-5,TGTGCTAGCGGTCCGGACTCTCAAGAGACCCAGTACTTC,CASGPDSQETQYF
.,TRBV4-1,.,TRBJ2-7,TGCGCCAGCAGCCCCGTGGCGGCAGGGAGGACCTACGAGCAGTACTTC,CASSPVAAGRTYEQYF
.,TRBV15,.,TRBJ2-7,TGTGCCACCAGCAGAGCCGCGGGGAGCTCCTACGAGCAGTACTTC,CATSRAAGSSYEQYF
TRBD1,TRBV7-9,.,TRBJ1-5,TGTGCCAGCAGCCCCTCGGGACAGGGAGCTCAGCCCCAGCATTTT,CASSPSGQGAQPQHF
.,TRBV19,.,TRBJ2-3,TGTGCCAGTAGTATGGGGCTTCGCACAGATACGCAGTATTTT,CASSMGLRTDTQYF
TRBD2,TRBV28,.,TRBJ2-1,TGTGCCAGCAGTTTACCAACTAGCGGGAATGAGCAGTTCTTC,CASSLPTSGNEQFF
TRBD2,TRBV5-4,.,TRBJ2-6,TGTGCCAGCAGCTTGGCCCTAGCGGGGGGCGGTTTGGGGGCCAACGTCCTGACTTTC,CASSLALAGGGLGANVLTF
TRBD1,TRBV2,.,TRBJ2-4,TGTGCCAGCAGTGAAGCAATGGGACAGGGAGTGACGATCCCTTACTTC,CASSEAMGQGVTIPYF
TRBD1,TRBV5-1,.,TRBJ2-7,TGCGCCAGCAGCCCGGGGACAGGAGGAAACTACGAGCAGTACTTC,CASSPGTGGNYEQYF
.,TRBV28,.,TRBJ1-1,TGTGCCAGCAGTCCCCCGGCAGGGGCGGACACTGAAGCTTTCTTT,CASSPPAGADTEAFF
TRBD1,TRBV30,.,TRBJ2-7,TGTGCCGCTAAGTCCCAGGGGGCCAGCTCCTACGAGCAGTACTTC,CAAKSQGASSYEQYF
.,TRBV6-1,.,TRBJ1-5,TGTGCCAGCAGTGATCTGAATCAGCCCCAGCATTTT,CASSDLNQPQHF
TRBD2,TRBV7-6,.,TRBJ2-7,TGTGCCAGCAGCCCTCCGGGAGGCCAGGAGTTCTTC,CASSPPGGQEFF
.,TRBV6-4,once,TRBJ2-3,TGTGCCAGCAGCAAGGACAGTCAAGGCCCCACAGATACGCAGTATTTT,CASSKDSQGPTDTQYF
TRBD1,TRBV7-9,.,TRBJ1-1,TGTGCCAGCAGCCCCCGAGGACAAACAGGGGGCGGGTTGGGCGAGACTTTCTTT,CASSPRGQTGGGLGETFF
TRBD2,TRBV19,.,TRBJ2-3,TGTGCCAGTAGTCAATGGACTAGCGGTGCGCAGTATTTT,CASSQWTSGAQYF
.,TRBV25-1,.,TRBJ1-1,TGTGCCAGCAGTGTGGGCCCAACTGAAGCTTTCTTT,CASSVGPTEAFF
TRBD1,TRBV29-1,.,TRBJ1-4,TGCAGCGTGACAGGGTTGGTTTCGGGAAAACTGTTTTTT,CSVTGLVSGKLFF
.,TRBV30,.,TRBJ1-1,TGTGCCTGGATTCGAGGAGCCCTCACTGAAGCTTTCTTT,CAWIRGALTEAFF
TRBD2,TRBV7-2,.,TRBJ2-1,TGTGCCAGCAGCAGAGGGAGGGCAGGGAGGGCTTACAATGAGCAGTTCTTC,CASSRGRAGRAYNEQFF